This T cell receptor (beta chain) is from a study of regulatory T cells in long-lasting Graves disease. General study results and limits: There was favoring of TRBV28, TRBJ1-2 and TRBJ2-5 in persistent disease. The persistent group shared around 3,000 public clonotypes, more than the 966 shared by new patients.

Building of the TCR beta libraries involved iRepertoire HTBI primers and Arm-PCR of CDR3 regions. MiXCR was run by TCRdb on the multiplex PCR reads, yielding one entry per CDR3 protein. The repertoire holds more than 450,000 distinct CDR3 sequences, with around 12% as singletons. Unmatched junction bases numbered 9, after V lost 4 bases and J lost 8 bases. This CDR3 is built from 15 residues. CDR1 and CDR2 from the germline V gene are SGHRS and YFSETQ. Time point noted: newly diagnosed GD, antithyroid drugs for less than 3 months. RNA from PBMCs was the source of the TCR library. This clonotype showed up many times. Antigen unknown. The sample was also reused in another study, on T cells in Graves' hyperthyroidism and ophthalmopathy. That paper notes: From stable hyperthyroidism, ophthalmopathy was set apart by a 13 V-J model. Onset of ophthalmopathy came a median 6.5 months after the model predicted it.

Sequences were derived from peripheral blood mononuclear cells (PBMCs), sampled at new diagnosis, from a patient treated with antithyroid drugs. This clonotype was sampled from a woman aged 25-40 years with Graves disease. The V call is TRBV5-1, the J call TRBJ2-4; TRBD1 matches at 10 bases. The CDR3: CASSLDSDRGDIQYF. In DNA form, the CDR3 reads TGCGCCAGCAGCCTGGACTCGGACAGGGGGGACATTCAGTACTTC. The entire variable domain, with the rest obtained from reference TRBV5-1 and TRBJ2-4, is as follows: KAGVTQTPRYLIKTRGQQVTLSCSPISGHRSVSWYQQTPGQGLQFLFEYFSETQRNKGNFPGRFSGRQFSNSRSEMNVSTLELGDSALYLCASSLDSDRGDIQYFGAGTRLSVL.